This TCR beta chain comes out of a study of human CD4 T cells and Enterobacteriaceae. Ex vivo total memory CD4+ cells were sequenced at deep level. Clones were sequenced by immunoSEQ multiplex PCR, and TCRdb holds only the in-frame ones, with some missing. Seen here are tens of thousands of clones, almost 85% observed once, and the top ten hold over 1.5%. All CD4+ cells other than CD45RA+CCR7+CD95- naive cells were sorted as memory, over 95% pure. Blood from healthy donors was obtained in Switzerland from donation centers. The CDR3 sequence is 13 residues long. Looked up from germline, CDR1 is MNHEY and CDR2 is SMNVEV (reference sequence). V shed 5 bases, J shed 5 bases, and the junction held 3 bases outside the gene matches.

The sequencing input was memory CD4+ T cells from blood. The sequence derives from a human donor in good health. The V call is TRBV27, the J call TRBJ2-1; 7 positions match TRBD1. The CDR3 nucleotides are TGTGCCAGCAGTCACGGGACAGACAATGAGCAGTTCTTC. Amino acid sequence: CASSHGTDNEQFF.